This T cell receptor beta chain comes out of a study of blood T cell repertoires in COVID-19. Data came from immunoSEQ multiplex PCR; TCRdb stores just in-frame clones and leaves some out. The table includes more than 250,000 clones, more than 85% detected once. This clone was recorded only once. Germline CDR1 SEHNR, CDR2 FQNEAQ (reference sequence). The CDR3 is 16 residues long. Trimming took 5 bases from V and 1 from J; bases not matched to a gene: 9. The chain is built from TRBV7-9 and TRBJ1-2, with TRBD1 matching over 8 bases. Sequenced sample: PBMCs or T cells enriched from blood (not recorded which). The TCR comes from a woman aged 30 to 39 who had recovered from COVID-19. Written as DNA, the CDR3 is TGTGCCAGCAGCCCAATCACCGGACAGGGTAACTATGGCTACACCTTC. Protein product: CASSPITGQGNYGYTF.